This T cell receptor (beta chain) was sequenced in a study of T-cell reconstitution after alpha-beta-depleted transplantation in children. As to this clonotype: No antigen is known for it.

Study outcomes and limitations: Hyperexpanded clones declined; after one year, newly produced T cells mostly supplied diversity. Several hundred graft clones that had expanded were reportedly the source of alpha-beta T cells about two months after transplant.

Trimming shortened V by 7 bases and J by 0 bases, and 10 bases separated the two germline ends. The CDR3 runs 14 residues. Germline V gene data show CDR1 as LNHDA and CDR2 as SQIVND (reference sequence). Unique molecular identifiers were incorporated when the TCRbeta library was constructed. TCRdb independently ran MiXCR on the PCR reads; one entry per CDR3 protein. The repertoire holds about 440,000 distinct CDR3 sequences, around two fifths seen once, with 25% to 30% in the top ten. The sequencing here drew on PBMCs, taken before TCRalphabeta/CD19-depleted stem cell transplant. This sequence was found in a girl aged 2-10 years with aplastic anemia, due to receive a stem cell transplant. The chain uses TRBV19 and TRBJ2-1, with D maybe TRBD2 (5 bases). CDR3 DNA: TGTGCCAGTATGGCGGGTAACTCCTACAATGAGCAGTTCTTC. This codes for CASMAGNSYNEQFF.